The TCR beta chain under discussion was sequenced for a study of OX40 agonist ivuxolimab in advanced cancers. As for the study in general: The diagnoses of dose-escalation patients were hepatocellular carcinoma, melanoma, renal cell or head and neck cancer. With a range of roughly 20 to 80, age averaged approximately 60 years, and 65% to 90% were male.

Points on this clone: Its matching antigen is unknown.

Libraries were prepared by immunoSEQ multiplex PCR; TCRdb keeps only in-frame clonotypes and omits some of them. The sample carries about 46,000 clones, around 90% recorded once. Whole-study results and caveats: CD8+ T cells showed, on average, more clonal expansion than CD4+ cells.

Germline CDR1 reads SGHTA; CDR2 reads FQGNSA. Trimming removed 6 bases from V and 5 bases from J; junction bases left unmatched: 16. This CDR3 has 17 residues. Sequences were derived from CD4+ or CD8+ T cells sorted from blood, sampled in a trial of the OX40 agonist ivuxolimab. The chain joins TRBV7-2 to TRBJ2-7; 10 bases are shared with TRBD1. This TCR was recovered from an adult with an advanced solid tumor such as melanoma, head and neck, liver or kidney cancer. The CDR3, as DNA: TGTGCCAGCAGTCCCGGGACAGGGGCCGCGCTTTCTCACGAGCAGTACTTC. This translates into CASSPGTGAALSHEQYF.